This T cell receptor (beta chain) comes out of a study of blood T cell repertoires in COVID-19. For the study at large: Donors in the United States, Italy and Spain gave samples during acute or convalescent COVID-19. T cells, B-cell-depleted T cells, or PBMCs supplied cDNA or gDNA.

V was trimmed by 1 base and J by 2 bases, leaving 11 bases between them. This CDR3 has 15 amino acids. Germline values: CDR1 SEHNR, CDR2 FQNEAQ (reference sequence). In the original processing: Nucleated cell number was recorded as an estimate derived from reference gene primer amplification. Repertoires were generated with immunoSEQ multiplex PCR, while TCRdb's copy carries only in-frame clones and drops some. That table is the source of V, J and clone size, and D and trimming were worked out from the DNA. The top ten hold 14% of the sample, which has about 36,000 clones, around four fifths seen once.

This rearrangement joins TRBV7-9 to TRBJ2-5, with a possible D match to TRBD1 (6 bases). The receptor was derived from a human donor in a cohort sampled during active COVID-19. Material for sequencing was peripheral blood. In DNA form, the CDR3 reads TGTGCCAGCAGCTTAGAGAGGGGGAGTCAAGAGACCCAGTACTTC. Its protein is CASSLERGSQETQYF. The full variable domain, with the rest looked up from reference TRBV7-9 and TRBJ2-5, is DTGVSQNPRHKITKRGQNVTFRCDPISEHNRLYWYRQTLGQGPEFLTYFQNEAQLEKSRLLSDRFSAERPKGSFSTLEIQRTEQGDSAMYLCASSLERGSQETQYFGPGTRLLVL.